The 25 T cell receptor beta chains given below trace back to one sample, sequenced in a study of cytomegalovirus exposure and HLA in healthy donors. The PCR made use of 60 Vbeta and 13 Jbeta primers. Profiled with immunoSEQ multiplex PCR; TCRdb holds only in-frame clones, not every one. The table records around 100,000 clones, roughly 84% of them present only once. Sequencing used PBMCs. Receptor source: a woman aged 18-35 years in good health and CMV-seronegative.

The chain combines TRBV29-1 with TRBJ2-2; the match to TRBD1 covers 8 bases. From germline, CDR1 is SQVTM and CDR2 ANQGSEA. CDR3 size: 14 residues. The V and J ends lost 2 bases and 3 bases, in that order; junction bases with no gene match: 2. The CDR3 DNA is TGCAGCGTTGAAAAGGGACAGGACACCGGGGAGCTGTTTTTT. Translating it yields CSVEKGQDTGELFF.

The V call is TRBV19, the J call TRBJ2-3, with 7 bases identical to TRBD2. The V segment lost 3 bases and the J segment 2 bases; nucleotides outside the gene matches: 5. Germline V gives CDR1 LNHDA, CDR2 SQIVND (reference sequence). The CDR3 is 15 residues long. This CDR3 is CASSMGLPDTDTQYF. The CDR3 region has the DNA TGTGCCAGTAGTATGGGACTACCCGACACAGATACGCAGTATTTT.

The CDR3 loop reads CASSESSRYQETQYF. In DNA form, the CDR3 reads TGTGCCAGCAGTGAAAGTTCCAGGTACCAAGAGACCCAGTACTTC. The chain couples TRBV6-1 to TRBJ2-5; no firm D call. CDR1 and CDR2 (germline): MNHNS, SASEGT. The CDR3 is 15 residues long. Trimming cost V 2 bases and J 0 bases, with 10 bases left between them.

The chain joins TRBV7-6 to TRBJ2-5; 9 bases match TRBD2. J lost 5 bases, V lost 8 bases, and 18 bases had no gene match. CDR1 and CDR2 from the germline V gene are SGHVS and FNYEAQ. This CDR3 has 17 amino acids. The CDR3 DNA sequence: TGTGCCAGCGCGCTCGGGCTAGCGGGAACGCGGCGGGAGACCCAGTACTTC. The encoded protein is CASALGLAGTRRETQYF.

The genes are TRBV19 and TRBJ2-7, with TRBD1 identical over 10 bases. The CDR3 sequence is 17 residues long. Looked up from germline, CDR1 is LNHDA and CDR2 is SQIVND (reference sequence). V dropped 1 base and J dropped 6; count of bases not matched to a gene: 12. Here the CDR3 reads CASSIAGTGVVLSEQYF. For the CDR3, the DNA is TGTGCCAGTAGTATAGCCGGGACAGGGGTTGTCTTGAGCGAGCAGTACTTC.

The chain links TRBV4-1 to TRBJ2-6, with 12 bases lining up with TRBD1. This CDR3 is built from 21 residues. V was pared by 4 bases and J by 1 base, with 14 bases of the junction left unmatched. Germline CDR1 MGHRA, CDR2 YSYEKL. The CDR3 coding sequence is TGCGCCAGCAGCCGTCGGGGAAGCCCGGGACAGGGGGCGTCTGGGGCCAACGTCCTGACTTTC. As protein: CASSRRGSPGQGASGANVLTF.

The CDR3 DNA reads TGCAGCGTTGAAGTAAATATGTACTTC. It translates to CSVEVNMYF. The V gene is TRBV29-1, the J gene TRBJ2-7; no clear D. The CDR3 length is 9 residues. Deletions cut 1 base from V and 12 bases from J, with 7 bases between. In germline, CDR1 is SQVTM, CDR2 ANQGSEA.

CDR3 in amino acids: CASSFRDTQETQYF. The CDR3 nucleotides read TGTGCCAGCAGCTTCCGGGACACCCAAGAGACCCAGTACTTC. The chain couples TRBV5-4 to TRBJ2-5; D might be TRBD1 (6 bases). V shed 2 bases and J shed 1 base, with 9 bases lying between them. This CDR3 region has 14 residues. Germline CDR1 is SGHNT and CDR2 is YYREEE (reference sequence). Together with reference TRBV5-4 and TRBJ2-5, the CDR3 gives the full variable domain: ETGVTQSPTHLIKTRGQQVTLRCSSQSGHNTVSWYQQALGQGPQFIFQYYREEENGRGNFPPRFSGLQFPNYSSELNVNALELDDSALYLCASSFRDTQETQYFGPGTRLLVL.

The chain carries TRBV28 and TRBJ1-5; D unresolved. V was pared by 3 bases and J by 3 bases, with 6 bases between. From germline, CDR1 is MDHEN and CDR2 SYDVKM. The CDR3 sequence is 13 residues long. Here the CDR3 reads CASSFSYNQPQHF. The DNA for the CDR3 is TGTGCCAGCAGTTTTTCCTACAATCAGCCCCAGCATTTT.

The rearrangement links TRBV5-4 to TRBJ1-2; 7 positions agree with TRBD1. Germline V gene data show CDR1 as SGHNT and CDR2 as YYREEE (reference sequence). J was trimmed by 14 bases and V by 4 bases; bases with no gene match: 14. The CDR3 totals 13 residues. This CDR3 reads CASSPRTGLKDTF. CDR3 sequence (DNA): TGTGCCAGCAGCCCCAGGACAGGCCTCAAGGATACCTTC.

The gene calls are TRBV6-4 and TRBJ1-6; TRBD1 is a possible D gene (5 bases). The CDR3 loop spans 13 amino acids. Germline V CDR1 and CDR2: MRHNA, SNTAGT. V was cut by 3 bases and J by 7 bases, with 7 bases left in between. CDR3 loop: CASSEQENSPLHF. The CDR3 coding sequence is TGTGCCAGCAGTGAACAGGAGAATTCACCCCTCCACTTT.

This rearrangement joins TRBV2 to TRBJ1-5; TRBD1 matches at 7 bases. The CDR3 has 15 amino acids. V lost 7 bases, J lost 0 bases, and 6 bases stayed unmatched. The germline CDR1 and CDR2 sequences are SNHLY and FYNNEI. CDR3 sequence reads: CASTLTGYSNQPQHF. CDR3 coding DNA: TGTGCCAGCACCTTGACAGGGTATAGCAATCAGCCCCAGCATTTT.

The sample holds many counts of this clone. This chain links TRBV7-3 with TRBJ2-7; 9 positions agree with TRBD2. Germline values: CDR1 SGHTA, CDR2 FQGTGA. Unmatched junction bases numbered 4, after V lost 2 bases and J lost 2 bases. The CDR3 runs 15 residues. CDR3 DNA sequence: TGTGCCAGCAGCTTAGCTAGCGGGGTTCCCTACGAGCAGTACTTC. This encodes CASSLASGVPYEQYF. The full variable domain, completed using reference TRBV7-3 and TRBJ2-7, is GAGVSQTPSNKVTEKGKYVELRCDPISGHTALYWYRQSLGQGPEFLIYFQGTGAADDSGLPNDRFFAVRPEGSVSTLKIQRTERGDSAVYLCASSLASGVPYEQYFGPGTRLTVT.

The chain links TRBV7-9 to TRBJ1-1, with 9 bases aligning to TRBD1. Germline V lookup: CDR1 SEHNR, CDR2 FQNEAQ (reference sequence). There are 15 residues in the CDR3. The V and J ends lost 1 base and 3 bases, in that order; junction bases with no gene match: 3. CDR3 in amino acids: CASSLETGGYTEAFF. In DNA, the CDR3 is TGTGCCAGCAGCTTAGAGACAGGGGGTTACACTGAAGCTTTCTTT.

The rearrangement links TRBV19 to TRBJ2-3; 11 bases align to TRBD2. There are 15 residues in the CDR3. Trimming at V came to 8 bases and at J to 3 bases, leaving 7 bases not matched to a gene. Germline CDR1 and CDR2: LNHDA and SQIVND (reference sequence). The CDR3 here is CASGLLAGGTDTQYF. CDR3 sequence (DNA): TGTGCCAGTGGGCTTCTAGCGGGGGGAACAGATACGCAGTATTTT.

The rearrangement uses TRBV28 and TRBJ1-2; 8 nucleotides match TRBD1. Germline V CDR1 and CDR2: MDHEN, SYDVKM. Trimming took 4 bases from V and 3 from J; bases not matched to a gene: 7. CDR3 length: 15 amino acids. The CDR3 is CASSSSGTGDYGYTF. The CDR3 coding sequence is TGTGCCAGCAGTTCATCCGGGACAGGAGACTATGGCTACACCTTC.

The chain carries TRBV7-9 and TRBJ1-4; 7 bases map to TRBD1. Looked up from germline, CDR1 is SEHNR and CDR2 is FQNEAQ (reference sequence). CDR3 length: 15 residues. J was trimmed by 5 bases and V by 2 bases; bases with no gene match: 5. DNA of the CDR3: TGTGCCAGCAGCTTAAGTCCGACAGGGAATGAAAAACTGTTTTTT. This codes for CASSLSPTGNEKLFF.

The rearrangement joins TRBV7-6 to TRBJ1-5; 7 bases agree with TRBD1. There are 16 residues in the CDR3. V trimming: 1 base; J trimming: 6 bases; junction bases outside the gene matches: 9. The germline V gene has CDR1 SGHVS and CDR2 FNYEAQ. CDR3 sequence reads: CASSLGPASGGQPQHF. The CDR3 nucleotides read TGTGCCAGCAGCTTAGGGCCGGCGTCAGGGGGTCAGCCCCAGCATTTT.

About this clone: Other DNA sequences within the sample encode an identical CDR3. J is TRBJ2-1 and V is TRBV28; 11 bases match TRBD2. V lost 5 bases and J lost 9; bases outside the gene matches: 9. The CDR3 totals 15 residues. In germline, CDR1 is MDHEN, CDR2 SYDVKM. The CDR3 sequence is CASSLQIAGGLEQFF. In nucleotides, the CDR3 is TGTGCCAGCAGTCTCCAAATAGCGGGGGGGCTTGAGCAGTTCTTC. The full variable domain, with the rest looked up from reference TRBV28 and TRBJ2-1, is DVKVTQSSRYLVKRTGEKVFLECVQDMDHENMFWYRQDPGLGLRLIYFSYDVKMKEKGDIPEGYSVSREKKERFSLILESASTNQTSMYLCASSLQIAGGLEQFFGPGTRLTVL.

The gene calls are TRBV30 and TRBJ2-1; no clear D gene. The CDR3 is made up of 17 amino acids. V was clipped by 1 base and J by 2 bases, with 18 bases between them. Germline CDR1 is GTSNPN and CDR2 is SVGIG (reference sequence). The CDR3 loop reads CAWSGFERFPPYNEQFF. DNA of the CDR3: TGTGCCTGGAGTGGATTCGAGAGATTCCCTCCCTACAATGAGCAGTTCTTC.

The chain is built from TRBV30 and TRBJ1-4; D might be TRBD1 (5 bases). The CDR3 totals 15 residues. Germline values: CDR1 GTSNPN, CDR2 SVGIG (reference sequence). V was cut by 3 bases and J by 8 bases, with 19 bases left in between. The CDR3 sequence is CAWSFAGQGFEKLFF. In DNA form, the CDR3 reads TGTGCCTGGAGCTTCGCGGGGCAGGGATTCGAAAAACTGTTTTTT.

CDR3 in DNA: TGTGCCAGCAGCTCGACAGGGGGAGAAGCTTTCTTT. It yields the protein CASSSTGGEAFF. The chain links TRBV7-6 to TRBJ1-1; 9 bases align to TRBD1. The J segment lost 8 bases and the V segment lost 4 bases, leaving 2 bases of the junction unmatched. The CDR3 is 12 amino acids. In germline, CDR1 is SGHVS, CDR2 FNYEAQ.

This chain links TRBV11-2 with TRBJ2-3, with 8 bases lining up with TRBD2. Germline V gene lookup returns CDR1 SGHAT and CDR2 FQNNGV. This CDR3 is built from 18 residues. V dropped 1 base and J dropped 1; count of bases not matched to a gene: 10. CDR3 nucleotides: TGTGCCAGCAGCTTAGCGAGCGGGGGTTTTTACCGCACAGATACGCAGTATTTT. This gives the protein CASSLASGGFYRTDTQYF.

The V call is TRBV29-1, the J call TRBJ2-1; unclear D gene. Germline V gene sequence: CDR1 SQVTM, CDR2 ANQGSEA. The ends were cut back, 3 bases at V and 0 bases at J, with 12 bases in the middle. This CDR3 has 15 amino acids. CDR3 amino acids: CSVDARGPSYNEQFF. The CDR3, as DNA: TGCAGCGTTGACGCGAGAGGCCCCTCCTACAATGAGCAGTTCTTC.

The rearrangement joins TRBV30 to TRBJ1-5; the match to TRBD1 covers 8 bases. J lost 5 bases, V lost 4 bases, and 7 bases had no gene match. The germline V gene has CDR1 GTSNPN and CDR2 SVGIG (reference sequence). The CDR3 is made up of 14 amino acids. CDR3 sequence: CAWTPGQGYQPQHF. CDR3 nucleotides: TGTGCCTGGACCCCTGGACAGGGCTATCAGCCCCAGCATTTT.